Sequencing of this T cell receptor beta chain was carried out in a study of T-cell reconstitution after alpha-beta-depleted transplantation in children. Study findings and constraints: Where alpha-beta T cells came from about two months after transplant was reportedly several hundred expanded graft clones.

TCRbeta library preparation incorporated unique molecular identifiers. TCRdb processed the PCR reads anew with MiXCR; each CDR3 protein has one entry. The sample lists 200,000 to 250,000 distinct CDR3 sequences, roughly 8.2% seen once, with just under 6.5% in the top ten. Germline loops: CDR1 LGHNA, CDR2 YNFKEQ. The CDR3 loop spans 17 amino acids. After removal of 4 bases from V and 9 bases from J, the junction contained 20 bases not matched to a gene. This clonotype was seen repeatedly, ten times or more. Its cognate antigen is unknown. This sequence joins TRBV4-2 and TRBJ2-5; 7 bases line up with TRBD2. Sequences were derived from PBMCs, mostly from graft donor cells, sampled 180 days after TCRalphabeta/CD19-depleted stem cell transplant. This TCR was recovered from a male patient between 10 and 17 years old who had a stem cell transplant for acute lymphoblastic leukemia, so the T cells may come from the graft donor. The CDR3 bases are TGTGCCAGCAGCCGGTGGAGTGGGACTACCGCCCATGGGGCCCAGTACTTC. Translating gives CASSRWSGTTAHGAQYF.